Listed below are T cell receptor beta chains from one sample, sequenced in a study of human T cells and chemical hapten exposure. Via MiXCR, TCRdb re-called the RACE reads, giving one row per CDR3 protein. The sample lists about 46,000 distinct CDR3 sequences; about 9.4% were seen once. The sequences come from whole blood, collected in connection with sensitization to the hapten diphenylcyclopropenone (DPC). These TCRs come from a woman aged 40 to 50 with alopecia areata. Some clones in this sample may be carry-over from other donors' samples. Each CDR3 is given with its conserved first and last residue. Fields, in order: D gene, J gene, V gene, clone size, CDR3 protein, CDR3 DNA. A D gene is named only where the DNA matches it firmly. Clone size is given for some rows only: seen once, a few or many times, or a class if the clone is expanded.

D: TRBD2
J: TRBJ2-5
V: TRBV7-9
size: NA
CDR3: CASSARLAGIQETQYF
DNA: TGTGCCAGCAGCGCACGACTAGCGGGGATCCAAGAGACCCAGTACTTC

D: TRBD2
J: TRBJ2-3
V: TRBV14
size: few
CDR3: CASSLRSGGATDTQYF
DNA: TGTGCCAGCAGCCTCCGGAGCGGGGGGGCGACAGATACGCAGTATTTT

D: NA
J: TRBJ1-2
V: TRBV25-1
size: NA
CDR3: CASLDSANYGYTF
DNA: TGTGCCAGCCTCGACAGTGCTAACTATGGCTACACCTTC

D: TRBD2
J: TRBJ2-3
V: TRBV10-2
size: few
CDR3: CASGLAGSDTQYF
DNA: TGCGCCAGCGGACTAGCGGGGTCAGATACGCAGTATTTT

D: NA
J: TRBJ2-6
V: TRBV6-1
size: few
CDR3: CASSRGATGANVLTF
DNA: TGTGCCAGCAGCCGCGGGGCCACTGGGGCCAACGTCCTGACTTTC

D: TRBD1
J: TRBJ2-3
V: TRBV5-6
size: NA
CDR3: CASSRDSYTDTQYF
DNA: TGTGCCAGCAGCCGGGACAGCTACACAGATACGCAGTATTTT

D: TRBD1
J: TRBJ2-7
V: TRBV29-1
size: many
CDR3: CSVRWDSLGEQYF
DNA: TGCAGCGTTCGGTGGGACAGTCTTGGGGAGCAGTACTTC

D: TRBD2
J: TRBJ2-3
V: TRBV6-5
size: NA
CDR3: CASSLAGGSDTQYF
DNA: TGTGCCAGCAGTCTAGCGGGGGGTTCAGATACGCAGTATTTT

D: NA
J: TRBJ2-7
V: TRBV28
size: few
CDR3: CASSLGQRAYEQYF
DNA: TGTGCCAGCAGTTTAGGACAGAGAGCCTACGAGCAGTACTTC

D: NA
J: TRBJ1-2
V: TRBV29-1
size: many
CDR3: CSVEDRVVGGYTF
DNA: TGCAGCGTTGAAGATAGGGTAGTCGGGGGCTACACCTTC

D: NA
J: TRBJ2-3
V: TRBV7-3
size: many
CDR3: CASSPTGPQQMQYF
DNA: TGTGCCAGCAGCCCAACGGGACCTCAACAAATGCAGTATTTT

D: NA
J: TRBJ1-1
V: TRBV7-8
size: many
CDR3: CASSLVGALNTEAFF
DNA: TGTGCCAGCAGCTTAGTGGGGGCTTTGAATACTGAAGCTTTCTTT

D: NA
J: TRBJ1-6
V: TRBV4-2
size: NA
CDR3: CASSQPDSHKGDYNSPLHF
DNA: TGTGCCAGCAGCCAACCCGACTCCCACAAGGGGGACTATAATTCACCCCTCCACTTT

D: NA
J: TRBJ2-3
V: TRBV12-3/TRBV12-4
size: many
CDR3: CASSLEKSLGTDTQYF
DNA: TGTGCCAGCAGTTTAGAAAAGAGTTTGGGCACAGATACGCAGTATTTT

D: TRBD1
J: TRBJ1-6
V: TRBV7-3
size: NA
CDR3: CASSLYGGQANSPLHF
DNA: TGTGCCAGCAGCTTATACGGGGGACAGGCGAATTCACCCCTCCACTTT

D: NA
J: TRBJ2-5
V: TRBV6-1
size: many
CDR3: CASSEADGLQTQYF
DNA: TGTGCCAGCAGTGAAGCGGACGGTTTGCAGACCCAGTACTTC

D: NA
J: TRBJ2-5
V: TRBV12-3/TRBV12-4
size: many
CDR3: CASSPSPGVQETQYF
DNA: TGTGCCAGCAGCCCGAGTCCGGGGGTCCAAGAGACCCAGTACTTC

D: NA
J: TRBJ2-1
V: TRBV7-6
size: many
CDR3: CASSPGTSLQSEQFF
DNA: TGTGCCAGCAGCCCTGGGACTTCCCTACAAAGTGAGCAGTTCTTC

D: NA
J: TRBJ2-1
V: TRBV29-1
size: many
CDR3: CSVEDRRTNEQFF
DNA: TGCAGCGTTGAAGATCGCCGAACGAATGAGCAGTTCTTC

D: NA
J: TRBJ1-5
V: TRBV2
size: NA
CDR3: CASSPGYSNQPQHF
DNA: TGTGCCAGCAGTCCCGGATATAGCAATCAGCCCCAGCATTTT

D: NA
J: TRBJ2-7
V: TRBV3-1
size: many
CDR3: CASSQDRDYEQYF
DNA: TGTGCCAGCAGCCAAGACAGGGATTACGAGCAGTACTTC

D: NA
J: TRBJ2-3
V: TRBV18
size: many
CDR3: CASSPPEQSTDTQYF
DNA: TGTGCCAGCTCACCACCGGAACAGAGCACAGATACGCAGTATTTT

D: TRBD2
J: TRBJ2-3
V: TRBV11-2
size: many
CDR3: CASSFGTSGGSTDTQYF
DNA: TGTGCCAGCAGCTTTGGGACTAGCGGGGGTTCCACAGATACGCAGTATTTT

D: NA
J: TRBJ1-1
V: TRBV6-1
size: NA
CDR3: CASSEPSWGLTEAFF
DNA: TGTGCCAGCAGTGAACCCAGTTGGGGGCTCACTGAAGCTTTCTTT

D: TRBD2
J: TRBJ2-1
V: TRBV4-1
size: many
CDR3: CASSQDSGGALNEQFF
DNA: TGCGCCAGCAGCCAAGATAGCGGGGGTGCCCTCAATGAGCAGTTCTTC

D: NA
J: TRBJ2-3
V: TRBV7-2
size: NA
CDR3: CASSSWSDTQYF
DNA: TGTGCCAGCAGCTCCTGGTCAGATACGCAGTATTTT

D: NA
J: TRBJ2-3
V: TRBV7-6
size: NA
CDR3: CASSLAGNHPAF
DNA: TGTGCCAGCAGCTTAGCGGGGAACCACCCGGCTTTT

D: TRBD1
J: TRBJ1-1
V: TRBV18
size: many
CDR3: CASSPNAGGTEAFF
DNA: TGTGCCAGCTCACCAAATGCAGGGGGCACTGAAGCTTTCTTT

D: NA
J: TRBJ1-1
V: TRBV5-1
size: many
CDR3: CASSLLGPGHNLNTEAFF
DNA: TGCGCCAGCAGCTTGTTAGGGCCGGGACATAATCTGAACACTGAAGCTTTCTTT

D: NA
J: TRBJ2-6
V: TRBV9
size: NA
CDR3: CASSAIRGAGANVLTF
DNA: TGTGCCAGCAGCGCAATTCGAGGGGCAGGGGCCAACGTCCTGACTTTC

D: NA
J: TRBJ2-3
V: TRBV20-1
size: few
CDR3: CSAKGADTQYF
DNA: TGCAGTGCTAAGGGGGCAGATACGCAGTATTTT

D: TRBD1
J: TRBJ2-7
V: TRBV7-9
size: many
CDR3: CASSLGTGKDEQYF
DNA: TGTGCCAGCAGCTTAGGGACAGGGAAGGACGAGCAGTACTTC

D: TRBD1
J: TRBJ1-1
V: TRBV9
size: NA
CDR3: CASSVDGTGAEDTEAFF
DNA: TGTGCCAGCAGCGTCGATGGGACAGGGGCCGAAGACACTGAAGCTTTCTTT

D: NA
J: TRBJ1-5
V: TRBV9
size: NA
CDR3: CASSAGGNQPQHF
DNA: TGTGCCAGCAGCGCCGGGGGCAATCAGCCCCAGCATTTT

D: NA
J: TRBJ1-1
V: TRBV4-2
size: many
CDR3: CASSQAGRKNTEAFF
DNA: TGTGCCAGCAGCCAAGCTGGTCGGAAAAACACTGAAGCTTTCTTT

D: TRBD1
J: TRBJ1-3
V: TRBV4-2
size: few
CDR3: CASSQEGQGEADTIYF
DNA: TGTGCCAGCAGCCAAGAAGGCCAGGGGGAAGCTGACACCATATATTTT

D: NA
J: TRBJ1-4
V: TRBV20-1
size: many
CDR3: CSAEDSLTREKLFF
DNA: TGCAGTGCGGAAGACTCATTAACGCGGGAAAAACTGTTTTTT

D: TRBD1
J: TRBJ2-1
V: TRBV5-1
size: many
CDR3: CASSFENGQGEFF
DNA: TGCGCCAGCAGCTTCGAGAACGGACAGGGGGAGTTCTTC

D: NA
J: TRBJ2-3
V: TRBV4-3
size: many
CDR3: CASSQDVGSTQYF
DNA: TGCGCCAGCAGCCAAGATGTGGGGTCGACGCAGTATTTT

D: NA
J: TRBJ2-4
V: TRBV5-4
size: many
CDR3: CASSLGGALNDYIQYF
DNA: TGTGCCAGCAGCTTGGGCGGAGCCCTGAATGATTACATTCAGTACTTC

D: TRBD2
J: TRBJ2-3
V: TRBV27
size: many
CDR3: CASSIPSGGRLGTDTQYF
DNA: TGTGCCAGCAGTATCCCTAGCGGGGGGCGATTGGGCACAGATACGCAGTATTTT

D: NA
J: TRBJ1-2
V: TRBV11-2
size: many
CDR3: CATQQSGAIYGYTF
DNA: TGTGCCACCCAGCAATCAGGGGCAATCTATGGCTACACCTTC

D: TRBD2
J: TRBJ2-7
V: TRBV20-1
size: many
CDR3: CSAREATDYEQYF
DNA: TGCAGTGCGCGGGAGGCCACTGACTACGAGCAGTACTTC

D: NA
J: TRBJ2-7
V: TRBV29-1
size: many
CDR3: CSVQRNYEQYF
DNA: TGCAGCGTTCAGAGAAACTACGAGCAGTACTTC

D: NA
J: TRBJ2-1
V: TRBV7-2
size: many
CDR3: CASSLWGGASYNEQFF
DNA: TGTGCCAGCAGCTTATGGGGGGGCGCATCCTACAATGAGCAGTTCTTC

D: NA
J: TRBJ1-2
V: TRBV7-2
size: many
CDR3: CASSSPEEAPSYGYTF
DNA: TGTGCCAGCAGCTCTCCTGAGGAGGCTCCCTCCTATGGCTACACCTTC

D: NA
J: TRBJ2-7
V: TRBV20-1
size: few
CDR3: CSATTGSYEQYF
DNA: TGCAGTGCTACCACAGGGTCCTACGAGCAGTACTTC

D: TRBD1
J: TRBJ1-2
V: TRBV25-1
size: many
CDR3: CASSEQGEGYYGYTF
DNA: TGTGCCAGCAGTGAACAGGGGGAGGGTTACTATGGCTACACCTTC

D: NA
J: TRBJ2-1
V: TRBV7-2
size: many
CDR3: CASSPGDGKYNEQFF
DNA: TGTGCCAGCAGCCCGGGGGACGGTAAATACAATGAGCAGTTCTTC

D: TRBD1
J: TRBJ1-5
V: TRBV6-2/TRBV6-3
size: many
CDR3: CATRPPDRAQHF
DNA: TGTGCCACCAGACCTCCCGACAGGGCCCAGCATTTT

D: NA
J: TRBJ2-7
V: TRBV12-3/TRBV12-4
size: many
CDR3: CASSLTDSYEQYF
DNA: TGTGCCAGCAGTCTCACGGACAGCTACGAGCAGTACTTC

D: NA
J: TRBJ1-5
V: TRBV18
size: few
CDR3: CASSSQVLNQPQHF
DNA: TGTGCCAGCTCATCACAGGTACTCAATCAGCCCCAGCATTTT

D: NA
J: TRBJ2-7
V: TRBV6-2/TRBV6-3
size: many
CDR3: CASSQPGGPSYEQYF
DNA: TGTGCCAGCAGCCAGCCGGGGGGCCCCTCCTACGAGCAGTACTTC